This T cell receptor (beta chain) originates from a study of shared clonotypes between healthy human individuals. Sequencing was performed with immunoSEQ multiplex PCR; in TCRdb, only in-frame clones are kept and a portion is missing. The sample records 2,500,000 or so clones, approximately 94% being singletons. Overall study results and limits: Blood was the sole source, and tissue repertoires probably differ.

Points on this clone: The antigen remains undetermined. This sample includes further DNA sequences coding for the same CDR3.

Trimming cost V 5 bases and J 1 base, with 9 bases left between them. Germline values: CDR1 SNHLY, CDR2 FYNNEI. The CDR3 runs to 13 residues. The sample comprised naive CD4+ T cells sorted from blood. Regarding subset: CD45RA+ positively selected. The source of this sequence is a man aged 18 to 29 in good health. The rearrangement uses TRBV2 and TRBJ2-7, with D possibly being TRBD2 (6 bases). CDR3 DNA sequence: TGTGCCAGCAGTCCAGGGAGGTCCTACGAGCAGTACTTC. This gives the protein CASSPGRSYEQYF.